Listed here are 11 T cell receptor beta chains from one sample, sequenced in a study of brain T cells in children with intractable seizures. Libraries were prepared by immunoSEQ multiplex PCR; TCRdb keeps only in-frame clonotypes and omits some of them. The table shows 55,000 to 80,000 clones, with 90% to 96% occurring only once. Specimen: peripheral blood, collected at surgery. These receptors all stem from a boy in the first two years of life with focal cortical dysplasia and intractable seizures.

The CDR3 region is CASSSTRGPVEAFF. The CDR3 DNA sequence: TGTGCCAGTAGTAGCACCCGGGGACCTGTTGAAGCTTTCTTT. This chain connects TRBV19 to TRBJ1-1, with D tentatively TRBD1 (5 bases). The germline V gene encodes CDR1 LNHDA and CDR2 SQIVND (reference sequence). CDR3 size: 14 residues. The ends were cut back, 4 bases at V and 7 bases at J, with 16 bases in the middle.

The chain couples TRBV7-9 to TRBJ2-3; D may be TRBD2 (6 bases). V gave up 5 bases and J gave up 4 bases, with 10 bases separating them. Germline assignment: CDR1 SEHNR and CDR2 FQNEAQ (reference sequence). This CDR3 spans 13 amino acids. CDR3 in amino acids: CASSKGDSDTQYF. DNA of the CDR3: TGTGCCAGCAGCAAAGGGGACTCAGATACGCAGTATTTT.

The chain has TRBV25-1 and TRBJ2-7, with TRBD2 identical over 8 bases. This CDR3 is 15 amino acids long. Trimming removed 2 bases from V and 2 bases from J; junction bases left unmatched: 5. Germline lookup yields CDR1 MGHDK and CDR2 SYGVNS. The CDR3 here is CASSEERGRTYEQYF. In nucleotides, the CDR3 is TGTGCCAGCAGTGAAGAGCGGGGGAGGACCTACGAGCAGTACTTC.

The chain joins TRBV7-2 to TRBJ1-3; the match to TRBD1 covers 10 bases. The V gene's germline CDR1 is SGHTA and CDR2 FQGNSA. The V gene end was trimmed by 4 bases and the J gene end by 4 bases; junction bases not matched to a gene: 7. This CDR3 has 16 amino acids. For the CDR3, the DNA is TGTGCCAGCAGCTACCGGGACAGGGGTTTAGGAAACACCATATATTTT. Its protein is CASSYRDRGLGNTIYF.

There are a few counts of this clone. J is TRBJ2-7 and V is TRBV28; 12 nucleotides match TRBD1. The V gene's germline CDR1 is MDHEN and CDR2 SYDVKM. V shed 8 bases, J shed 7 bases, and the junction held 9 bases outside the gene matches. The CDR3 runs 14 residues. The CDR3 sequence: CASHRDRGPLEQYF. CDR3 sequence (DNA): TGTGCCAGCCACCGGGACAGGGGGCCTCTGGAGCAGTACTTC.

The rearrangement joins TRBV12-3 or TRBV12-4 to TRBJ1-2, with no clear D. The CDR3 sequence is 13 residues long. Trimming took off 6 bases at V and 8 bases at J, with 16 bases between the two ends. The CDR3 nucleotides read TGTGCCAGCAGCCTACGCGGGTTGGGCGGCTACACCTTC. It is translated as CASSLRGLGGYTF.

The chain recombines TRBV7-3 with TRBJ2-3, with D perhaps matching TRBD1 (6 bases). The CDR3 contains 14 residues. The germline CDR1 and CDR2 sequences are SGHTA and FQGTGA. V lost 1 base and J 6 bases, leaving 11 bases between the germline ends. The DNA for the CDR3 is TGTGCCAGCAGCTTAATGGGGGCTCCGGATACGCAGTATTTT. It is translated as CASSLMGAPDTQYF.

The rearrangement uses TRBV4-1 and TRBJ2-1; 7 positions agree with TRBD2. The junction had 8 bases not matched to a gene; V was cut back by 0 bases and J by 9 bases. The CDR3 has 15 residues. The germline V gene encodes CDR1 MGHRA and CDR2 YSYEKL. CDR3 residues: CASSQDWGGSGEQFF. As DNA, the CDR3 is TGCGCCAGCAGCCAAGATTGGGGCGGGAGCGGTGAGCAGTTCTTC.

This clone was seen more than once but under ten times. The chain carries TRBV5-8 and TRBJ1-2, with D uncertain. This CDR3 spans 14 amino acids. Per the germline V gene, CDR1 is SGHTS and CDR2 is YDEGEE. Trimming removed 1 base at V and 0 bases at J, with 7 bases between. CDR3 sequence (DNA): TGTGCCAGCAGCTTGCGTAGGGCTAACTATGGCTACACCTTC. Encoded protein: CASSLRRANYGYTF.

This CDR3 reads CASSQENGAIEETQYF. As DNA, the CDR3 is TGCGCCAGCAGCCAAGAAAACGGGGCGATCGAAGAGACCCAGTACTTC. This rearrangement joins TRBV4-3 to TRBJ2-5, with D perhaps TRBD1 or TRBD2 (5 bases each). The V end lost 0 bases, the J end lost 3 bases, and 14 bases lay between the germline ends. Germline lookup yields CDR1 LGHNA and CDR2 YSLEER. The CDR3 is 16 amino acids.

This chain links TRBV19 with TRBJ2-7, with D hard to call. V lost 2 bases to trimming and J lost 3 bases, with 8 bases between them. Germline CDR1 is LNHDA and CDR2 is SQIVND (reference sequence). The CDR3 sequence is 13 residues long. For the CDR3, the DNA is TGTGCCAGTAGTATATCCGGGTTCTACGAGCAGTACTTC. It is translated as CASSISGFYEQYF.